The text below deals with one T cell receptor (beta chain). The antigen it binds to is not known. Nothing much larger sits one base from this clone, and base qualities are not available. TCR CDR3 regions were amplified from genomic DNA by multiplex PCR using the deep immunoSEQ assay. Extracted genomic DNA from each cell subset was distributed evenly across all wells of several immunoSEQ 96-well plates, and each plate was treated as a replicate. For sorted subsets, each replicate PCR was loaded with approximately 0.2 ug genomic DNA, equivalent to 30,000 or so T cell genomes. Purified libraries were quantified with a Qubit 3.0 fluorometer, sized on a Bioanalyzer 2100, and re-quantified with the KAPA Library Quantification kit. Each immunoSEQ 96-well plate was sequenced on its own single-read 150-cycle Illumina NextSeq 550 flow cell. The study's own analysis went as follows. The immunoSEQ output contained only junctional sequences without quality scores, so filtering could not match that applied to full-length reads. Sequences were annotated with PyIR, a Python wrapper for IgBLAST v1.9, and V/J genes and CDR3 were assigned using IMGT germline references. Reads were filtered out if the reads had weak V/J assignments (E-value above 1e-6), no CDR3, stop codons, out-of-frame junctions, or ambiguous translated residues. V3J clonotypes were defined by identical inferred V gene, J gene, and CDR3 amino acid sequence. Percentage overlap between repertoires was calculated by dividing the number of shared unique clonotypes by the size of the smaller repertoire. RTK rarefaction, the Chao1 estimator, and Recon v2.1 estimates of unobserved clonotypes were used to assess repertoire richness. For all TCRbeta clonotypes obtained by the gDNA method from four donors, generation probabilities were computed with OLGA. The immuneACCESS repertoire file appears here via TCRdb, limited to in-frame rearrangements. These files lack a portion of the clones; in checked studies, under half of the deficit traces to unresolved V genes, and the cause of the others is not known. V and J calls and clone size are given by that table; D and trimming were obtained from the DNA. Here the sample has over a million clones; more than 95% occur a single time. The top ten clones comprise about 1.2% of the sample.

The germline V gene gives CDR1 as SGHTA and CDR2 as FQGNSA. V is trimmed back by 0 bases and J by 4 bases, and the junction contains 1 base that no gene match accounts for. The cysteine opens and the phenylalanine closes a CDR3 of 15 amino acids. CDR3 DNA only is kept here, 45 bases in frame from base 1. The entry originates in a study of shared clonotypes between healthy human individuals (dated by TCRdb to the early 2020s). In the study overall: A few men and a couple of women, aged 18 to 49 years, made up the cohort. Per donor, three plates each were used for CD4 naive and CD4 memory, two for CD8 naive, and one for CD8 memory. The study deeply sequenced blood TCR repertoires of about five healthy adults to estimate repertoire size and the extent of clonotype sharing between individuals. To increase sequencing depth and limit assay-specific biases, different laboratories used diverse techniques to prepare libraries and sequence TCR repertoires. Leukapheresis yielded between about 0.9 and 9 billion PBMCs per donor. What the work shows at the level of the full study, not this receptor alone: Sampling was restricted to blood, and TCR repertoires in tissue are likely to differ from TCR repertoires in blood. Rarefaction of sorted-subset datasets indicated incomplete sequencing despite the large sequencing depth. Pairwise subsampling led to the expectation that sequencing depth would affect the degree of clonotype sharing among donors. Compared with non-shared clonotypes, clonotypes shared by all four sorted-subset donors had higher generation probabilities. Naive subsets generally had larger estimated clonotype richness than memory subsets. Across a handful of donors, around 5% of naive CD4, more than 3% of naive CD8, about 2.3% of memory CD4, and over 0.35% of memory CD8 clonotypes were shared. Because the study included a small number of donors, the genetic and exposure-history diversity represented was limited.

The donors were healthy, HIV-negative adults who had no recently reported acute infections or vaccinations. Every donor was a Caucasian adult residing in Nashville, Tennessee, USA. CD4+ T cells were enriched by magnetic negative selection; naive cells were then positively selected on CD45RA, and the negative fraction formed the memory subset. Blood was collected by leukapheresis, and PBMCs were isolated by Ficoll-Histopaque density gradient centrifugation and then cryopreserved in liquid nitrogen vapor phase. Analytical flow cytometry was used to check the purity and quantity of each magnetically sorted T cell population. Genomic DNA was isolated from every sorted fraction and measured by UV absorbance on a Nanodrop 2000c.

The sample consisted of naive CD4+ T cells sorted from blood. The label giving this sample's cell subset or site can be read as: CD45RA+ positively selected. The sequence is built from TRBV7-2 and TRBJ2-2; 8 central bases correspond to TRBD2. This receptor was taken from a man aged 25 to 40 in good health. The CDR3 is CASSLALAGTGELFF. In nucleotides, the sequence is TGTGCCAGCAGCTTAGCTCTAGCGGGCACCGGGGAGCTGTTTTTT. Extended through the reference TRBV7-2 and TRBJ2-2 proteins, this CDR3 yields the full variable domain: GAGVSQSPSNKVTEKGKDVELRCDPISGHTALYWYRQSLGQGLEFLIYFQGNSAPDKSGLPSDRFSAERTGGSVSTLTIQRTQQEDSAVYLCASSLALAGTGELFFGEGSRLTVL.